Below are 6 T cell receptor beta chains sequenced from a single sample in a study of blood T cell repertoires in COVID-19. Data came from immunoSEQ multiplex PCR; TCRdb stores just in-frame clones and leaves some out. The sample shows 150,000 to 160,000 clones, about 73% of them seen only once. The sequencing input was peripheral blood. The receptor source for this set is a man older than 75 with acute or convalescent COVID-19.

This clone was picked up a small number of times. This rearrangement joins TRBV2 to TRBJ1-1; no reliable D call. Deletions cut 3 bases from V and 3 bases from J, with 11 bases between. Germline-derived CDR1 and CDR2 are SNHLY and FYNNEI. This CDR3 contains 14 residues. The CDR3 loop is CASSDGVEDTEAFF. CDR3 DNA sequence: TGTGCCAGCAGTGATGGGGTGGAGGACACTGAAGCTTTCTTT.

The chain links TRBV6-5 to TRBJ1-2; 10 bases map to TRBD1. The germline V gene has CDR1 MNHEY and CDR2 SVGAGI. Trimming at V came to 6 bases and at J to 7 bases, leaving 11 bases not matched to a gene. The CDR3 is 15 amino acids. The CDR3, as DNA: TGTGCCAGCAGGAAGTCCGGGACAGGGGTCAGTGGCTACACCTTC. Translating it yields CASRKSGTGVSGYTF.

This chain uses TRBV6-5 with TRBJ2-2; no clear D. The CDR3 loop spans 14 amino acids. V gave up 7 bases and J gave up 0 bases, with 9 bases separating them. The germline CDR1 and CDR2 sequences are MNHEY and SVGAGI. The CDR3 DNA follows: TGTGCCAGCATCCGCGGAACGAACACCGGGGAGCTGTTTTTT. It specifies CASIRGTNTGELFF.

This clone was detected only a few times. The J gene is TRBJ1-5, the V gene TRBV6-1; maybe TRBD1 (6 bases). The V gene's germline CDR1 is MNHNS and CDR2 SASEGT. The CDR3 sequence is 18 residues long. The germline V and J ends were trimmed by 4 bases and 0 bases, with 19 bases remaining between them. CDR3 loop: CASSVPSGTINSNQPQHF. The CDR3 region has the DNA TGTGCCAGCAGTGTACCCTCAGGGACAATTAATAGCAATCAGCCCCAGCATTTT.

The rearrangement links TRBV27 to TRBJ2-7; TRBD1 matches 10 bases. The germline gives CDR1 MNHEY, CDR2 SMNVEV (reference sequence). V shed 7 bases and J 2 bases; nucleotides not matched to a gene: 5. This CDR3 is built from 14 residues. CDR3 amino acids: CASNPGTGAYEQYF. CDR3 sequence (DNA): TGTGCCAGCAACCCCGGGACAGGGGCCTACGAGCAGTACTTC.

The chain carries TRBV5-1 and TRBJ2-7, with 10 bases aligning to TRBD1. V lost 0 bases, J lost 4 bases, and 4 bases stayed unmatched. CDR1 SGHRS and CDR2 YFSETQ come from the germline V gene. There are 15 residues in the CDR3. CDR3 in DNA: TGCGCCAGCAGCTTGGCCCCGGGACAGGGGTACGAGCAGTACGTC. Its translation: CASSLAPGQGYEQYV.